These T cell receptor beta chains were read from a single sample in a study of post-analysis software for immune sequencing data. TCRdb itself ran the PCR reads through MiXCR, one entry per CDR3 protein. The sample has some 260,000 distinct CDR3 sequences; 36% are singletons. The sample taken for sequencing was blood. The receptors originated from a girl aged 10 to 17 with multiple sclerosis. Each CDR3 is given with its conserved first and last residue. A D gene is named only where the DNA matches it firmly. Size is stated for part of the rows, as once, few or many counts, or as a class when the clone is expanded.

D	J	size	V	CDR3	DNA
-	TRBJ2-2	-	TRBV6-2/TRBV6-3	CASSYSTGAGELFF	TGTGCCAGCAGTTACTCCACCGGGGCCGGGGAGCTGTTTTTT
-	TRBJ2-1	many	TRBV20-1	CSARPPRGPYNEQFF	TGCAGTGCTAGACCCCCCCGGGGACCTTACAATGAGCAGTTCTTC
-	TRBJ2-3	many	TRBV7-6	CASSGDVPDTQYF	TGTGCCAGCAGCGGGGACGTACCAGATACGCAGTATTTT
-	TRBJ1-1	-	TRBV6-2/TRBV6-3	CASSYSQGKVDTEAFF	TGTGCCAGCAGTTACTCGCAGGGGAAGGTGGACACTGAAGCTTTCTTT
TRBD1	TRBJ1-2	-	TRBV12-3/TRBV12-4	CAGSPTGEVNGYTF	TGTGCCGGCAGTCCCACAGGGGAGGTCAATGGCTACACCTTC
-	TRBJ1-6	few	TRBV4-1	CASSQDGTPSYNSPLHF	TGCGCCAGCAGCCAAGACGGGACCCCCTCCTATAATTCACCCCTCCACTTT
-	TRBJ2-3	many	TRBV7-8	CASSLGQLNTDTQYF	TGTGCCAGCAGCTTAGGGCAGCTCAACACAGATACGCAGTATTTT
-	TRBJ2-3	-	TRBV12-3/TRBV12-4	CASSSWEQVTQYF	TGTGCCAGCAGTTCCTGGGAACAAGTTACGCAGTATTTT
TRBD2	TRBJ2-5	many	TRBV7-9	CASSPGLAGKTQYF	TGTGCCAGCAGCCCGGGACTAGCTGGGAAGACCCAGTACTTC
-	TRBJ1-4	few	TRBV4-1	CASSPPGLSPELFF	TGCGCCAGCAGCCCCCCGGGGCTCTCCCCAGAACTGTTTTTT
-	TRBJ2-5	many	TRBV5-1	CASSLGDRQETQYF	TGCGCCAGCAGCTTGGGAGACAGACAAGAGACCCAGTACTTC
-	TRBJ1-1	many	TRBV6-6	CASSYKLGGLGDTEAFF	TGTGCCAGCAGTTACAAGTTGGGAGGGCTTGGGGACACTGAAGCTTTCTTT
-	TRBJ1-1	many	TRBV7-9	CASSSLGGGYTEAFF	TGTGCCAGCAGCTCCCTCGGGGGGGGGTATACTGAAGCTTTCTTT
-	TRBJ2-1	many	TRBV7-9	CASSPGPHGEQFF	TGTGCCAGCAGCCCCGGCCCGCATGGGGAGCAGTTCTTC
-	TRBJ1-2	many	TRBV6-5	CASQRGGNYGYTF	TGTGCCAGCCAAAGAGGCGGTAACTATGGCTACACCTTC
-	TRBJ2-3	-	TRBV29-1	CSVTAGTDTQYF	TGCAGCGTTACAGCAGGCACAGATACGCAGTATTTT
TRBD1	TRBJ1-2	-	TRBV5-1	CASSLDRGGYTF	TGCGCCAGCAGCTTGGACAGGGGTGGCTACACCTTC
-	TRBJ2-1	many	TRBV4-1	CASSQDAAVPYNEQFF	TGCGCCAGCAGCCAAGATGCTGCTGTACCCTACAATGAGCAGTTCTTC
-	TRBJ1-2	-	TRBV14	CASSQRGYNGYTF	TGTGCCAGCAGCCAACGGGGATATAATGGCTACACCTTC
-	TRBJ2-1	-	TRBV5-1	CASSLGGSRTYNEQFF	TGCGCCAGCAGCTTGGGAGGGTCCCGGACCTACAATGAGCAGTTCTTC
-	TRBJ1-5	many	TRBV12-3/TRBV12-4	CASSLGLGVISNQPQHF	TGTGCCAGCAGTTTAGGGTTAGGGGTGATTAGCAATCAGCCCCAGCATTTT
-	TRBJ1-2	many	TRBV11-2	CASSRDGQTYGYTF	TGTGCCAGCAGCCGAGATGGACAGACCTATGGCTACACCTTC
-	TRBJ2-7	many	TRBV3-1	CASSQFLGYEQYF	TGTGCCAGCAGCCAATTTCTGGGTTACGAGCAGTACTTC
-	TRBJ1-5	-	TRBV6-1	CASSELPQGSINQPQHF	TGTGCCAGCAGTGAATTACCTCAGGGGTCGATCAATCAGCCCCAGCATTTT
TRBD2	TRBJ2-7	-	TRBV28	CASSSPSGFSYEQYF	TGTGCCAGCAGTTCCCCTAGCGGGTTCTCCTACGAGCAGTACTTC
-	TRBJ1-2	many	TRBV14	CASSQEGGYTF	TGTGCCAGCAGCCAAGAAGGAGGCTACACCTTC
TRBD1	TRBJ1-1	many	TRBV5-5	CASSPSDRATEAFF	TGTGCCAGCAGCCCCTCAGACAGGGCCACTGAAGCTTTCTTT
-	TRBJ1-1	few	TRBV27	CASSSVSKAFF	TGTGCCAGCAGTTCCGTTTCGAAAGCTTTCTTT
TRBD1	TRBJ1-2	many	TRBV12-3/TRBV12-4	CASRDAGTGFPYGYTF	TGTGCCAGCAGGGATGCCGGGACAGGGTTCCCCTATGGCTACACCTTC
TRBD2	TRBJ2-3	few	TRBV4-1	CASSQAGTSDDTQYF	TGCGCCAGCAGCCAAGCCGGGACTAGCGACGATACGCAGTATTTT
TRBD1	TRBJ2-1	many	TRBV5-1	CASSLTGQGATEQFF	TGCGCCAGCAGCTTAACGGGACAGGGGGCTACTGAGCAGTTCTTC
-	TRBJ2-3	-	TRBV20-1	CSARGGGTQYF	TGCAGTGCTAGAGGGGGTGGTACGCAGTATTTT
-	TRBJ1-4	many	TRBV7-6	CASSLDYQGRWLFF	TGTGCCAGCAGCTTAGATTACCAGGGCCGCTGGCTGTTTTTT
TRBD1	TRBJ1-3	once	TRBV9	CASSAQGFSGNTIYF	TGTGCCAGCAGCGCACAGGGGTTCTCTGGAAACACCATATATTTT
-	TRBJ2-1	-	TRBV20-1	CSARDRNLLGEQFF	TGCAGTGCTAGAGATCGGAACCTTCTCGGGGAGCAGTTCTTC
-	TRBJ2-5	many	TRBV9	CASSPQGQETQYF	TGCGCCAGCAGCCCGCAGGGACAAGAGACCCAGTACTTC
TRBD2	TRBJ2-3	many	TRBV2	CASSLAGTRGSDTQYF	TGTGCCAGCAGTCTCGCCGGGACTAGAGGTTCAGATACGCAGTATTTT
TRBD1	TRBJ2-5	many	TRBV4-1	CASSQERGQGKETQYF	TGCGCCAGCAGCCAAGAAAGGGGACAGGGGAAGGAGACCCAGTACTTC
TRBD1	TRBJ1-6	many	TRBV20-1	CSAPPPTGGNNSPLHF	TGCAGTGCCCCCCCTCCGACAGGGGGTAATAATTCACCCCTCCACTTT
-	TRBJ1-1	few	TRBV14	CASSQLLGQNTEAFF	TGTGCCAGCAGCCAGCTTCTGGGACAGAACACTGAAGCTTTCTTT
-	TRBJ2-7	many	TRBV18	CASSRPNTEQYF	TGTGCCAGCTCACGACCAAACACCGAGCAGTACTTC
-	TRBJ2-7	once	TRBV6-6	CASSHSTRYEQYF	TGTGCCAGCAGCCACTCCACACGCTACGAGCAGTACTTC
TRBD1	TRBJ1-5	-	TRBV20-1	CSAREWGQGDNQPQHF	TGCAGTGCTAGAGAGTGGGGACAGGGAGACAATCAGCCCCAGCATTTT
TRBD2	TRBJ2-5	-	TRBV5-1	CAGSSGTTAWNEQYF	TGCGCCGGCAGCTCCGGGACTACCGCCTGGAATGAGCAGTACTTC
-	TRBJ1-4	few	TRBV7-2	CASSFKRGEKLFF	TGTGCCAGCAGCTTTAAAAGGGGGGAAAAACTGTTTTTT
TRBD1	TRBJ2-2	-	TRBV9	CASRTGAGELFF	TGTGCCAGCAGGACAGGGGCCGGGGAGCTGTTTTTT
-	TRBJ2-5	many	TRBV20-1	CSARDLVGWNQETQYF	TGCAGTGCTAGAGATCTTGTCGGGTGGAACCAAGAGACCCAGTACTTC
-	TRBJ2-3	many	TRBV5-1	CASSLDTLSTDTQYF	TGCGCCAGCAGCTTGGATACCCTCAGCACAGATACGCAGTATTTT
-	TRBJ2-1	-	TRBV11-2	CASSSRGGSLSSYNEQFF	TGTGCCAGCAGCTCCCGTGGGGGGTCCCTGAGCTCCTACAATGAGCAGTTCTTC
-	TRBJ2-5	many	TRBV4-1	CASSQEGTGETQYF	TGCGCCAGCAGCCAAGAAGGGACCGGGGAGACCCAGTACTTC
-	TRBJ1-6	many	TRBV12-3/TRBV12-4	CASTEGALGQYNSPLHF	TGTGCCAGCACTGAAGGGGCGTTAGGCCAGTATAATTCACCCCTCCACTTT
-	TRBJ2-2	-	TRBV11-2	CASTVLNQRRPPGELFF	TGTGCCAGCACCGTCCTTAACCAGCGGAGGCCCCCTGGGGAGCTGTTTTTT
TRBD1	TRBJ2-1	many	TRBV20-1	CSARPPDRGYNEQFF	TGCAGTGCTAGACCCCCGGACAGGGGGTACAATGAGCAGTTCTTC
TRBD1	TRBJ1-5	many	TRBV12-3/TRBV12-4	CASSARGQPQHF	TGTGCCAGCAGTGCCAGGGGGCAGCCCCAGCATTTT
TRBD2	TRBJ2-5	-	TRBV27	CTSSLSGGRETQYF	TGTACCAGCAGTTTATCGGGAGGAAGAGAGACCCAGTACTTC
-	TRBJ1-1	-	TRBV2	CASRGVEGLNTEAFF	TGTGCCAGCAGGGGCGTCGAGGGGCTGAACACTGAAGCTTTCTTT
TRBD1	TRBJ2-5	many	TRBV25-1	CASSTRDREETQYF	TGTGCCAGCAGTACACGGGACAGGGAAGAGACCCAGTACTTC
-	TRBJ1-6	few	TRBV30	CAFGGVQYNSPLHF	TGTGCCTTCGGAGGGGTTCAGTATAATTCACCCCTCCACTTT
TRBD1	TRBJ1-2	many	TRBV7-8	CASSLSGQGNGYTF	TGTGCCAGCAGCTTATCCGGACAGGGTAATGGCTACACCTTC